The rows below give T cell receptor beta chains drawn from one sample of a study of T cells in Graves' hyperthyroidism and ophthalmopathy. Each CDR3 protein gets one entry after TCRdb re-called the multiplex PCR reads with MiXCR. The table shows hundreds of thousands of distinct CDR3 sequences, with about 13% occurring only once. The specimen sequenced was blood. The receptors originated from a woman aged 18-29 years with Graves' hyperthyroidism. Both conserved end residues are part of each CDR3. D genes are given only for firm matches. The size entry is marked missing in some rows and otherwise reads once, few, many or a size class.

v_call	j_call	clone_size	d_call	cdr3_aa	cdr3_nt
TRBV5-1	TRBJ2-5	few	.	CASSNPGLQETQYF	TGCGCCAGCAGCAACCCGGGACTCCAAGAGACCCAGTACTTC
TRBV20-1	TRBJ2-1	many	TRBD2	CSARDRAGGPYNEQFF	TGCAGTGCTAGAGATAGGGCGGGAGGCCCTTACAATGAGCAGTTCTTC
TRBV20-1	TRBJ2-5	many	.	CSADLPGDLLETQYF	TGCAGTGCCGACTTACCGGGAGATTTGCTGGAGACCCAGTACTTC
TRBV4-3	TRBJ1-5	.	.	CASSQEGHGNQPQHF	TGCGCCAGCAGCCAAGAGGGGCATGGCAATCAGCCCCAGCATTTT
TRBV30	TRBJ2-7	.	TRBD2	CAWNSGGSDEQYF	TGTGCCTGGAATAGCGGGGGCTCCGACGAGCAGTACTTC
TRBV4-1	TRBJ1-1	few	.	CASSQYISPGTEAFF	TGCGCCAGCAGCCAATATATCAGTCCGGGCACTGAAGCTTTCTTT
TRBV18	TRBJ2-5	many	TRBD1	CASKGGTGEQETQYF	TGTGCCAGCAAAGGCGGGACAGGAGAGCAAGAGACCCAGTACTTC
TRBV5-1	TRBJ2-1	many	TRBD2	CASSGRLAGGPYNEQFF	TGCGCCAGCAGCGGGCGACTAGCGGGAGGCCCCTACAATGAGCAGTTCTTC
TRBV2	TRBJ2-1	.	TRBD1	CASSRDRAYEQFF	TGTGCCAGCAGTCGGGACAGGGCCTACGAGCAGTTCTTC
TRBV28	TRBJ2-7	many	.	CASSPQGSYEQYF	TGTGCCAGCAGTCCTCAGGGTTCGTACGAGCAGTACTTC
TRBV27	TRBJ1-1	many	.	CASSSRGNTEAFF	TGTGCCAGCAGTTCACGGGGGAACACTGAAGCTTTCTTT
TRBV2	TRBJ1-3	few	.	CASRGDTTGNTIYF	TGTGCCAGCAGGGGGGACACCACTGGAAACACCATATATTTT